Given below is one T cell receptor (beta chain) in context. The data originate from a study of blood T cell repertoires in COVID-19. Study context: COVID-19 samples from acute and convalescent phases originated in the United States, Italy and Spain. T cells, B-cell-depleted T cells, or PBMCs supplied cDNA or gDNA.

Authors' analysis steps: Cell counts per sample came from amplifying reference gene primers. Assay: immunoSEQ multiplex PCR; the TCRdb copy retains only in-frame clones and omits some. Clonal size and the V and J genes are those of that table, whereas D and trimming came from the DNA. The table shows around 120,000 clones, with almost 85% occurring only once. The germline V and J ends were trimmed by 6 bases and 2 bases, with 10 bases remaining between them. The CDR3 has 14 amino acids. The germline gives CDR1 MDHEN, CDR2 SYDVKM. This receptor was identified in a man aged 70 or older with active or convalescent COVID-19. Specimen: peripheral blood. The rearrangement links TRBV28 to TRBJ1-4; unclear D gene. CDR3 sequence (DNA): TGTGCCAGCAGATTGAGAGGTACTAATGAAAAACTGTTTTTT. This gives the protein CASRLRGTNEKLFF.